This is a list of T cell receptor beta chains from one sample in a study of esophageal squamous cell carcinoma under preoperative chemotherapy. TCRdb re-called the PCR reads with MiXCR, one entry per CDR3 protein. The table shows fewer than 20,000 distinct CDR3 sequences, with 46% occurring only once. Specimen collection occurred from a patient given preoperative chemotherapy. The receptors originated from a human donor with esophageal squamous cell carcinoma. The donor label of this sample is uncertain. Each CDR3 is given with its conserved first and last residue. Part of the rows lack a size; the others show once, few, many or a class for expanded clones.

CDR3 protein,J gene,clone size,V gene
CASSLENAGELFF,TRBJ2-2,.,TRBV7-6
CASSSSRDTLAHEQYF,TRBJ2-7,.,TRBV28
CASGELAGPTGTQFF,TRBJ2-2,.,TRBV6-1
CASSLKGTSGRAGEQFF,TRBJ2-1,few,TRBV7-2
CASSPTTVSGANVLTF,TRBJ2-6,few,TRBV7-8
CASTLAGGGDNEQFF,TRBJ2-1,many,TRBV6-1
CAISDLGETQYF,TRBJ2-5,many,TRBV10-3
CASSRLADYEQYF,.,.,TRBV6-2/TRBV6-3
CASGLGGTGGPYEQFF,TRBJ2-1,many,TRBV12-5
CASSLGGQGRGEQYF,TRBJ2-7,.,TRBV11-3
CASGSTTAKETQSF,TRBJ2-5,once,TRBV7-8
CSARDRGEVMNTEAFF,TRBJ1-1,.,TRBV20-1
CAGSWGRGGDTQYF,TRBJ2-4,.,TRBV7-6
CASSPGAAQETQYF,TRBJ2-5,many,TRBV7-2
CASSEGSRGNTEAFF,TRBJ1-1,.,TRBV6-1
CASSLAASGSYEQYF,TRBJ2-7,many,TRBV7-6
CASSLMIGEEVFF,TRBJ2-5,.,TRBV7-3
CASSLAGVEAETQYF,TRBJ2-5,medium-sized,TRBV7-2
CASSQGGPVSEQYF,.,.,TRBV6-1
CASSYYNSPLHF,TRBJ1-6,many,TRBV6-5
CASSPTWDKETQYF,TRBJ2-3,.,TRBV7-2
CASSSGLAGGNEQFF,TRBJ2-1,few,TRBV7-9
CASSLSGLYNEQFF,TRBJ2-1,many,TRBV12-3/TRBV12-4
CASSQRTNSPLHF,TRBJ1-6,.,TRBV5-4
CASSFTRVEAFF,TRBJ1-1,medium-sized,TRBV7-8
CANLLSLSGANVLTF,TRBJ2-6,few,TRBV7-2
CASGFPRAISTDTQYF,TRBJ2-3,.,TRBV12-5
CASSSKLRRLAGGNEQYF,TRBJ2-7,.,TRBV7-2
CASSESGRASEQFF,TRBJ2-1,few,TRBV10-1
CAISEGTGGIGANVLTF,TRBJ2-6,.,TRBV10-3
CASSLGLAGGDTQYF,TRBJ2-3,.,TRBV7-2